The clone carrying this TCR beta chain was counted a single time. The antigen remains undetermined. TCRdb keeps only in-frame clones here, not all; method: immunoSEQ multiplex PCR. Of tens of thousands of clones in the sample, around nine tenths were seen once. This sample was taken from a study of graft-versus-host responses after intestinal transplantation. As for the study in general: Anti-thymocyte globulin induction, then tacrolimus and steroids for 3 to 4 years, went to all recipients. Whole-study results and caveats: Early declines in HvG clones that occurred post-transplant were associated with peak circulating GvH clone levels. Allografts from individuals with graft-donor T cell macrochimerism displayed high graft-versus-host to host-versus-graft clonal ratios.

From germline, CDR1 is MNHEY and CDR2 SVGAGI. V trimming: 2 bases; J trimming: 8 bases; junction bases outside the gene matches: 5. There are 13 residues in the CDR3. Marrow obtained after transplant originated from the posterior iliac crest or elsewhere. V is TRBV6-5 and J is TRBJ1-2; 7 bases line up with TRBD1. This clonotype originated in a human patient who received an intestinal transplant, so some T cells may come from the graft donor. The sequencing here drew on bone marrow, taken roughly 780 days after intestinal transplantation. Here the CDR3 DNA reads TGTGCCAGCAGTTACGACAGGGAAGACGGCTACACCTTC. This sequence encodes CASSYDREDGYTF.